This record covers a single T cell receptor (beta chain). This specimen belongs to a study of blood T cell repertoires in COVID-19. Study-level information: Material from acute and convalescent COVID-19 was sourced from the United States, Italy and Spain. T cells, B-cell-depleted T cells, or PBMCs provided the cDNA or gDNA that served as material.

In the original analysis: Amplification with reference gene primers provided the estimates of nucleated cell counts. The repertoire was sequenced with immunoSEQ multiplex PCR; TCRdb's copy has only in-frame clones and lacks some. D and trimming come from the DNA, and the V and J calls and clone size come from that table. The sample yields around 100,000 clones, roughly 84% seen once. The CDR3 runs 14 residues. V was pared by 0 bases and J by 8 bases, with 6 bases of the junction left unmatched. CDR1 and CDR2 (germline): SGHNT, YYREEE (reference sequence). Source material: peripheral blood. The chain joins TRBV5-4 to TRBJ2-7; 9 bases match TRBD2. This receptor was obtained from a human donor in a cohort sampled during active COVID-19. The CDR3 DNA reads TGTGCCAGCAGCTTGGACCCCGCGGGAGGGCAGCAGTACTTC. Protein: CASSLDPAGGQQYF.